A selection of T cell receptor beta chains follows, all from one sample in a study of cytomegalovirus exposure and HLA in healthy donors. The protocol was immunoSEQ multiplex PCR, while the TCRdb copy is restricted to in-frame clones and leaves out a portion. The top ten clones hold 4.8% of a sample with around 180,000 clones, 80% to 90% of them seen once. The sequenced material came from PBMCs. All receptors come from a girl aged 10 to 17 in good health and CMV-seropositive. Each CDR3 is given with its conserved first and last residue. A D gene is named only where the DNA matches it firmly. Size values are once, few and many counts, or a class for expanded clones, and some rows have none.

V: TRBV10-2; J: TRBJ2-7; size: -; D: -; CDR3: CASSPRDEQYF; DNA: TGCGCCAGCTCTCCCAGGGACGAGCAGTACTTC
V: TRBV11-3; J: TRBJ2-5; size: -; D: -; CDR3: CASSPKGSREAQYF; DNA: TGTGCCAGCAGCCCTAAGGGGTCCAGGGAGGCCCAGTACTTC
V: TRBV9; J: TRBJ2-2; size: -; D: -; CDR3: CASSVGGSNTGELFF; DNA: TGTGCCAGCAGCGTAGGGGGCTCGAACACCGGGGAGCTGTTTTTT
V: TRBV7-8; J: TRBJ1-1; size: -; D: -; CDR3: CASSAGKNTEAFF; DNA: TGTGCCAGCAGCGCCGGGAAGAACACTGAAGCTTTCTTT
V: TRBV2; J: TRBJ2-2; size: -; D: -; CDR3: CASGAEGQPNTGELFF; DNA: TGTGCCAGCGGGGCGGAGGGACAGCCGAACACCGGGGAGCTGTTTTTT
V: TRBV9; J: TRBJ2-3; size: -; D: TRBD2; CDR3: CASSVNGGAGRTDTQYF; DNA: TGTGCCAGCAGCGTAAACGGGGGGGCAGGACGCACAGATACGCAGTATTTT
V: TRBV29-1; J: TRBJ2-4; size: -; D: TRBD2; CDR3: CSVVLAGGPNIQYF; DNA: TGCAGCGTGGTGTTAGCGGGGGGGCCGAACATTCAGTACTTC
V: TRBV6-6; J: TRBJ1-2; size: -; D: -; CDR3: CASSYAPDTYGYTF; DNA: TGTGCCAGCAGTTACGCTCCGGACACCTATGGCTACACCTTC
V: TRBV4-1; J: TRBJ2-7; size: -; D: TRBD1; CDR3: CASSPGGTGAYQQYF; DNA: TGCGCCAGCAGCCCCGGGGGGACAGGGGCCTACCAGCAGTACTTC
V: TRBV27; J: TRBJ2-7; size: -; D: -; CDR3: CASTRQATSYEQYF; DNA: TGTGCCAGCACCAGACAGGCAACCTCCTACGAGCAGTACTTC
V: TRBV10-3; J: TRBJ2-2; size: -; D: -; CDR3: CAISVRVGRTYGELFF; DNA: TGTGCCATCAGTGTCCGGGTTGGCCGCACGTACGGGGAGCTGTTTTTT
V: TRBV7-9; J: TRBJ1-1; size: -; D: TRBD1; CDR3: CASSTDQGALYMNTEAFF; DNA: TGTGCCAGCAGTACCGATCAGGGGGCCCTATACATGAACACTGAAGCTTTCTTT
V: TRBV9; J: TRBJ2-1; size: -; D: TRBD2; CDR3: CASSEREAYNEQFF; DNA: TGTGCCAGCAGCGAACGGGAGGCATACAATGAGCAGTTCTTC
V: TRBV4-1; J: TRBJ2-5; size: -; D: -; CDR3: CASSQVGEETQYF; DNA: TGCGCCAGCAGCCAAGTCGGGGAAGAGACCCAGTACTTC
V: TRBV2; J: TRBJ1-3; size: -; D: -; CDR3: CASSSGNTIYF; DNA: TGTGCCAGTAGCTCTGGAAACACCATATATTTT
V: TRBV27; J: TRBJ1-2; size: few; D: -; CDR3: CASSLSPQGPYGYTF; DNA: TGTGCCAGCAGTTTATCGCCCCAGGGCCCCTATGGCTACACCTTC
V: TRBV30; J: TRBJ1-2; size: few; D: -; CDR3: CAWSVVRWNDGYTF; DNA: TGTGCCTGGAGTGTAGTGAGGTGGAACGATGGCTACACCTTC
V: TRBV27; J: TRBJ1-1; size: -; D: TRBD1; CDR3: CASRWTGATEAFF; DNA: TGTGCCAGCAGGTGGACAGGGGCCACTGAAGCTTTCTTT
V: TRBV10-3; J: TRBJ1-2; size: -; D: TRBD1; CDR3: CAVWGRGVYGYTF; DNA: TGTGCCGTATGGGGCAGGGGGGTCTATGGCTACACCTTC
V: TRBV25-1; J: TRBJ1-5; size: -; D: TRBD1; CDR3: CASSEGDRPNQPQHF; DNA: TGTGCCAGCAGTGAGGGGGACAGGCCCAATCAGCCCCAGCATTTT
V: TRBV5-6; J: TRBJ1-3; size: -; D: -; CDR3: CASSFRDSRSGNTIYF; DNA: TGTGCCAGCAGCTTTAGGGACTCTCGCTCTGGAAACACCATATATTTT
V: TRBV7-8; J: TRBJ1-5; size: -; D: TRBD1; CDR3: CASSTTGVGNQPQHF; DNA: TGTGCCAGCAGCACCACAGGGGTAGGCAATCAGCCCCAGCATTTT
V: TRBV6-6; J: TRBJ1-2; size: -; D: -; CDR3: CASSSDIRGPNYGYTF; DNA: TGTGCCAGCAGTTCCGATATCAGGGGACCCAACTATGGCTACACCTTC
V: TRBV6-5; J: TRBJ1-6; size: -; D: -; CDR3: CASSYRPEGNSPLHF; DNA: TGTGCCAGCAGCTATCGTCCTGAGGGTAATTCACCCCTCCACTTT
V: TRBV6-5; J: TRBJ1-4; size: -; D: -; CDR3: CASSYVGPANEKLFF; DNA: TGTGCCAGCAGTTACGTGGGGCCGGCTAATGAAAAACTGTTTTTT
V: TRBV9; J: TRBJ1-3; size: -; D: -; CDR3: CASSEEEDVRSSGNTIYF; DNA: TGTGCCAGCAGCGAGGAGGAGGACGTTCGGAGCTCTGGAAACACCATATATTTT
V: TRBV5-4; J: TRBJ1-1; size: -; D: -; CDR3: CASSLRRGSATEAFF; DNA: TGTGCCAGCAGCTTGAGAAGGGGATCGGCCACTGAAGCTTTCTTT
V: TRBV5-1; J: TRBJ2-7; size: -; D: TRBD1; CDR3: CASSTTGTAYEQYF; DNA: TGCGCCAGCAGCACCACCGGGACAGCATACGAGCAGTACTTC